These 4 T cell receptor beta chains share one sample of origin, sequenced in a study of T cell changes during pregnancy in multiple sclerosis. The assay was immunoSEQ multiplex PCR, and TCRdb's table has in-frame clones only and misses some. The table records roughly 48,000 clones, 88% of them present only once. The input for sequencing was CD4+ T cells from peripheral blood mononuclear cells, taken in the second trimester of pregnancy. Every receptor here comes from a female donor with multiple sclerosis, enrolled in a pregnancy study.

The chain joins TRBV11-2 to TRBJ1-2; D is uncertain. The V gene lost 5 bases and the J gene lost 3 bases, with 7 bases spanning the gap. The CDR3 has 12 amino acids. Germline CDR1 reads SGHAT; CDR2 reads FQNNGV. CDR3 amino acids: CASSREDYGYTF. CDR3 bases: TGTGCCAGCAGCCGGGAGGACTATGGCTACACCTTC.

The chain has TRBV28 and TRBJ2-7, with TRBD2 matching over 13 bases. Trimming at V came to 4 bases and at J to 1 base, leaving 4 bases not matched to a gene. Germline V gene data show CDR1 as MDHEN and CDR2 as SYDVKM. The CDR3 is 16 amino acids. The CDR3 loop reads CASSSGLAGESYEQYF. The CDR3 DNA follows: TGTGCCAGCAGTTCCGGACTAGCGGGAGAATCCTACGAGCAGTACTTC. The full variable domain, completed using reference TRBV28 and TRBJ2-7, is DVKVTQSSRYLVKRTGEKVFLECVQDMDHENMFWYRQDPGLGLRLIYFSYDVKMKEKGDIPEGYSVSREKKERFSLILESASTNQTSMYLCASSSGLAGESYEQYFGPGTRLTVT.

This clone was seen only a few times. The chain combines TRBV10-2 with TRBJ1-1; 12 bases match TRBD1. From germline, CDR1 is WSHSY and CDR2 SAAADI. V was clipped by 3 bases and J by 11 bases; unmatched bases: 4. The CDR3 consists of 13 residues. CDR3 protein: CASSDRDRGRAFF. For the CDR3, the DNA is TGCGCCAGCAGTGACCGGGACAGGGGGCGTGCTTTCTTT.

The CDR3 DNA is TGTGCCAGCTCACCGGCAGGGGTAGGCAATCAGCCCCAGCATTTT. This translates into CASSPAGVGNQPQHF. The chain employs TRBV18 and TRBJ1-5; D may be TRBD1 (6 bases). In germline, CDR1 is KGHSH, CDR2 LQKENI. This CDR3 comprises 15 residues. V lost 3 bases, J lost 2 bases, and 11 bases lay in between.